This T cell receptor beta chain is drawn from a study of blood T cell repertoires in COVID-19. Study-wide context: Sources were T cells, B-cell-depleted T cells, or PBMCs; the material itself was cDNA or gDNA.

Recruited during active infection, patients (from Seattle) were subsequently followed longitudinally. Per the study methods: Reference gene primer amplification in the assay estimated nucleated cell counts. This table comes from immunoSEQ multiplex PCR, and its TCRdb copy is limited to in-frame clones, with some not included. V, J and clone size derive from that table, while D and trimming were established from the DNA sequence. The sample shows fewer than 450,000 clones, 88% of them seen only once. The CDR3 spans 13 residues. V was shortened by 1 base and J by 5 bases, with 5 bases between the two germline ends. Germline V gene data show CDR1 as PRHDT and CDR2 as FYEKMQ (reference sequence).

Specimen: peripheral blood. The J gene is TRBJ1-4, the V gene TRBV13; D gene uncertain. The sequence came from a woman in her fifties or sixties with COVID-19, enrolled during active disease. DNA for the CDR3: TGTGCCAGCAGCTTAGCCAGAAATGAAAAACTGTTTTTT. Protein sequence: CASSLARNEKLFF.